Given below is one TCR beta chain in context. Its matching antigen is unknown. Positive magnetic bead selection separated CD4+ and CD8+ cells, and flow cytometry confirmed purity. This record belongs to a study of somatic mutations in cytotoxic T cells in rheumatoid arthritis. Study details: Immediately following diagnosis and ahead of any treatment, patient blood (less than 31 ml EDTA) was drawn. Regarding the study as a whole: With advancing age, CD8+ clonality climbed in rheumatoid arthritis patients but did not rise in healthy controls.

Libraries were prepared by immunoSEQ multiplex PCR; TCRdb keeps only in-frame clonotypes and omits some of them. This table holds about 19,000 clones, approximately 71% found once. The V and J ends lost 2 bases and 4 bases respectively, with 3 bases between them. Germline V lookup: CDR1 KGHSH, CDR2 LQKENI. CDR3 length: 12 residues. This sequence joins TRBV18 and TRBJ2-1; D gene uncertain. The sequence came from an adult with rheumatoid arthritis. The specimen was CD8+ T cells sorted from blood. CDR3 sequence reads: CASSPGYNEQFF. CDR3 nucleotide sequence: TGTGCCAGCTCACCAGGTTACAATGAGCAGTTCTTC. Variable domain in full (rest from reference TRBV18 and TRBJ2-1): NAGVMQNPRHLVRRRGQEARLRCSPMKGHSHVYWYRQLPEEGLKFMVYLQKENIIDESGMPKERFSAEFPKEGPSILRIQQVVRGDSAAYFCASSPGYNEQFFGPGTRLTVL.